The 10 T cell receptor beta chains listed next were all sequenced from one sample in a study of blood T cell repertoires in COVID-19. The data were produced by immunoSEQ multiplex PCR, yet TCRdb's version contains in-frame clones alone and is incomplete. The sample has tens of thousands of clones; 81% are singletons. The sample taken for sequencing was peripheral blood. These receptors all come from a human donor in a cohort sampled during active COVID-19.

The gene calls are TRBV6-5 and TRBJ1-2; D uncertain. With 8 bases removed from V and 0 bases from J, the gap between germline ends came to 10 bases. CDR1 MNHEY and CDR2 SVGAGI come from the germline V gene. The length of the CDR3 is 13 residues. This CDR3 is CASGRQANYGYTF. CDR3 sequence (DNA): TGTGCCAGCGGGCGACAAGCTAACTATGGCTACACCTTC.

This clone appeared a few times. This rearrangement joins TRBV18 to TRBJ2-1; D uncertain. Germline CDR1 and CDR2: KGHSH and LQKENI. V was shortened by 5 bases and J by 0 bases, with 11 bases between the two germline ends. The CDR3 covers 15 residues. The CDR3 reads CASSIDGRSYNEQFF. The CDR3 DNA sequence: TGTGCCAGCTCAATCGATGGGCGCTCCTACAATGAGCAGTTCTTC. Full variable domain (missing parts from reference TRBV18 and TRBJ2-1): NAGVMQNPRHLVRRRGQEARLRCSPMKGHSHVYWYRQLPEEGLKFMVYLQKENIIDESGMPKERFSAEFPKEGPSILRIQQVVRGDSAAYFCASSIDGRSYNEQFFGPGTRLTVL.

The chain joins TRBV29-1 to TRBJ2-1, with 9 bases aligning to TRBD2. The CDR3 covers 14 residues. CDR1 is SQVTM and CDR2 is ANQGSEA in the germline V gene. Trimming cost V 7 bases and J 8 bases; bases outside gene matches: 12. CDR3 region: CSADRAGLAYEQFF. CDR3 coding DNA: TGCAGCGCCGACCGGGCGGGACTAGCCTATGAGCAGTTCTTC.

The genes are TRBV5-1 and TRBJ1-4, with 9 bases matching TRBD1. The CDR3 spans 16 residues. After removal of 1 base from V and 2 bases from J, the junction contained 3 bases not matched to a gene. CDR1 and CDR2 (germline): SGHRS, YFSETQ. The CDR3 spells CASSLKQGATNEKLFF. CDR3 sequence (DNA): TGCGCCAGCAGCTTGAAACAGGGGGCGACTAATGAAAAACTGTTTTTT.

This chain uses TRBV5-1 with TRBJ2-5; D remains unclear. There are 14 residues in the CDR3. V lost 0 bases and J 2 bases, leaving 8 bases between the germline ends. Germline lookup yields CDR1 SGHRS and CDR2 YFSETQ. CDR3 residues: CASSLVAVQETQYF. As DNA, the CDR3 is TGCGCCAGCAGCTTGGTGGCAGTGCAAGAGACCCAGTACTTC.

V is TRBV2 and J is TRBJ2-3, with 9 bases aligning to TRBD2. The trim removed 8 bases at V and 3 bases at J, leaving 6 bases unmatched. The CDR3 sequence is 14 residues long. The germline gives CDR1 SNHLY, CDR2 FYNNEI. The CDR3 nucleotides are TGTGCCAGCCAGGGACTAGCTGGGACAGATACGCAGTATTTT. Its protein is CASQGLAGTDTQYF.

This CDR3 is CASSAGTGVSPLHF. For the CDR3, the DNA is TGTGCCAGCAGCGCAGGGACAGGAGTATCACCCCTCCACTTT. The chain is built from TRBV2 and TRBJ1-6; TRBD1 agrees at 8 bases. After removal of 6 bases from V and 10 bases from J, the junction contained 8 bases not matched to a gene. CDR1 is SNHLY, CDR2 FYNNEI, per germline. The CDR3 sequence is 14 residues long.

This clone was counted only a few times. The rearrangement links TRBV5-1 to TRBJ1-1, with D uncertain. Germline CDR1 is SGHRS and CDR2 is YFSETQ. This CDR3 has 13 amino acids. The germline V and J ends were trimmed by 0 bases and 3 bases, with 6 bases remaining between them. The CDR3 nucleotides are TGCGCCAGCAGCTTGGCGGGAGACACTGAAGCTTTCTTT. Residues: CASSLAGDTEAFF.

The chain recombines TRBV5-1 with TRBJ2-3, with D uncertain. Trimming took off 0 bases at V and 0 bases at J, with 11 bases between the two ends. This CDR3 contains 16 residues. Germline-derived CDR1 and CDR2 are SGHRS and YFSETQ. CDR3 loop: CASSLVAFISTDTQYF. CDR3 sequence (DNA): TGCGCCAGCAGCTTGGTGGCTTTCATTAGCACAGATACGCAGTATTTT. The whole variable domain, filled in from reference TRBV5-1 and TRBJ2-3, reads KAGVTQTPRYLIKTRGQQVTLSCSPISGHRSVSWYQQTPGQGLQFLFEYFSETQRNKGNFPGRFSGRQFSNSRSEMNVSTLELGDSALYLCASSLVAFISTDTQYFGPGTRLTVL.

J is TRBJ1-1 and V is TRBV9, with D possibly TRBD1 on 5 matching bases. The germline V gene has CDR1 SGDLS and CDR2 YYNGEE. The CDR3 has 14 amino acids. V was pared by 3 bases and J by 0 bases, with 9 bases between. CDR3 residues: CASSEGHLNTEAFF. The CDR3 DNA reads TGTGCCAGCAGCGAAGGACACCTGAACACTGAAGCTTTCTTT.